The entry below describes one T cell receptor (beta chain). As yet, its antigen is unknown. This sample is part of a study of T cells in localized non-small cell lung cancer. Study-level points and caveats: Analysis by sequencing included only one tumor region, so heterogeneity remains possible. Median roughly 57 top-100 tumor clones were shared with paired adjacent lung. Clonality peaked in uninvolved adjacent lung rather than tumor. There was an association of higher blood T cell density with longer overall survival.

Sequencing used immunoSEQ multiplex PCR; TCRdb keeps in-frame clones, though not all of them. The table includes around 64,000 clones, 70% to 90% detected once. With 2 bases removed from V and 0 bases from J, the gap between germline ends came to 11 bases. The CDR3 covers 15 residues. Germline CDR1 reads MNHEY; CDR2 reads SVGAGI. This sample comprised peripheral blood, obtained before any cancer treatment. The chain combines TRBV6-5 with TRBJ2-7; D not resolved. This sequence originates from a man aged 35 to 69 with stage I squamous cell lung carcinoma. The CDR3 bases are TGTGCCAGCAGTTACGGAACCGCCAGCTCCTACGAGCAGTACTTC. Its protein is CASSYGTASSYEQYF.